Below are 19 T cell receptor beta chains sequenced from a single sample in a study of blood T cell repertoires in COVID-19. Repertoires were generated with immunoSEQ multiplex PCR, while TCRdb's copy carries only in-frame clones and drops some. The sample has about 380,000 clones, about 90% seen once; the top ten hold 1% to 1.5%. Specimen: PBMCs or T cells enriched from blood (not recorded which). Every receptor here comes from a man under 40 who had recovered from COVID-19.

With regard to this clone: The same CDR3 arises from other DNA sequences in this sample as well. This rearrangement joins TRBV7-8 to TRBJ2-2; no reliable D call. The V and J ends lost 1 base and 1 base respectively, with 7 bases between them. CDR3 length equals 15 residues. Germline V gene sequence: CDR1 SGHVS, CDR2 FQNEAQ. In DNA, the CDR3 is TGTGCCAGCAGCTTAGTCGGAGTGAACACCGGGGAGCTGTTTTTT. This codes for CASSLVGVNTGELFF.

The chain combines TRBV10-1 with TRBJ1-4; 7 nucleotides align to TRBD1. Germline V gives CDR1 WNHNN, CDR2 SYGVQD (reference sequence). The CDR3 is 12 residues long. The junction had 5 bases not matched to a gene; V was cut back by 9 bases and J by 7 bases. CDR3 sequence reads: CASSTGSEKLFF. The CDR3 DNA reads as TGCGCCAGTTCGACAGGGAGTGAAAAACTGTTTTTT.

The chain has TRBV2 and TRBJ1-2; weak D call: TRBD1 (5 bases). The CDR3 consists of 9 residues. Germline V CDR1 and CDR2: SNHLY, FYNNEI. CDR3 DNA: TGTGTGGACGGGGGTGGCTACACCTTC. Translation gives CVDGGGYTF.

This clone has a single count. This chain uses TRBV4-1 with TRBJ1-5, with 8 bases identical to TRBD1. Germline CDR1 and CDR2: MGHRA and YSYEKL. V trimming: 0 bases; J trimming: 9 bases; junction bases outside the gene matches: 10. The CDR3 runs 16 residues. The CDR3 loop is CASSQDSGQGVRPQHF. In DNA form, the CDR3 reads TGCGCCAGCAGCCAAGATTCAGGACAGGGCGTTCGGCCCCAGCATTTT.

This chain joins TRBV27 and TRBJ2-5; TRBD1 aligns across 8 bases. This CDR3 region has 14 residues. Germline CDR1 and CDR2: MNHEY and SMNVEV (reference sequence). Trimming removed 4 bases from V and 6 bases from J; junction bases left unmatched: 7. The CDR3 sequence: CASSSLDRVQTQYF. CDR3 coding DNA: TGTGCCAGCAGTTCCTTGGACAGGGTACAGACCCAGTACTTC.

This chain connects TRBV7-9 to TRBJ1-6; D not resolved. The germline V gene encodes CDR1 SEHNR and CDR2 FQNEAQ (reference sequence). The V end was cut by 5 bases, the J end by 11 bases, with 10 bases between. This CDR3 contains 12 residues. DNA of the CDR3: TGTGCCAGCAGCCCAACCTATACACCCCTCCACTTT. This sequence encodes CASSPTYTPLHF.

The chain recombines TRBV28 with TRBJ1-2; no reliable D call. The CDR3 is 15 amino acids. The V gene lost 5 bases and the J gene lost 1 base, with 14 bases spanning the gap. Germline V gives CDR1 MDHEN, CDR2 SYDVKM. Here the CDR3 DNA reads TGTGCCAGCAGTGCCGAGCCTACTCTTAACTATGGCTACACCTTC. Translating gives CASSAEPTLNYGYTF.

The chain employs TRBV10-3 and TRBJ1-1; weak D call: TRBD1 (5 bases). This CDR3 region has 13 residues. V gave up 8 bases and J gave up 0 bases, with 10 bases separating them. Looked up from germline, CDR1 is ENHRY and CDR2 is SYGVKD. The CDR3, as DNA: TGTGCCATCCTAAGACAGTTGAACACTGAAGCTTTCTTT. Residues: CAILRQLNTEAFF.

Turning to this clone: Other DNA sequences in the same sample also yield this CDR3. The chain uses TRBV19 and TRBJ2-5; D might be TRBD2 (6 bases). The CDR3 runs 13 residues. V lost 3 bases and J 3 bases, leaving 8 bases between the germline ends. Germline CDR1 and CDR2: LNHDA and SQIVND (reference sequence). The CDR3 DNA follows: TGTGCCAGTAGTATCACGGGAGAAGAGACCCAGTACTTC. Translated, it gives CASSITGEETQYF. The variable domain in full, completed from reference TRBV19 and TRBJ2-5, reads DGGITQSPKYLFRKEGQNVTLSCEQNLNHDAMYWYRQDPGQGLRLIYYSQIVNDFQKGDIAEGYSVSREKKESFPLTVTSAQKNPTAFYLCASSITGEETQYFGPGTRLLVL.

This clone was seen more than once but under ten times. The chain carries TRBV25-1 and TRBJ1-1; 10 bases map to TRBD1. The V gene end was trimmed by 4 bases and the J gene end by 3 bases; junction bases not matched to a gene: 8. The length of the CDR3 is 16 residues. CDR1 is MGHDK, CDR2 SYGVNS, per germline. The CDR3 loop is CASSGGTGDIHTEAFF. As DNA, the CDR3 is TGTGCCAGCAGTGGTGGGACAGGGGATATTCACACTGAAGCTTTCTTT.

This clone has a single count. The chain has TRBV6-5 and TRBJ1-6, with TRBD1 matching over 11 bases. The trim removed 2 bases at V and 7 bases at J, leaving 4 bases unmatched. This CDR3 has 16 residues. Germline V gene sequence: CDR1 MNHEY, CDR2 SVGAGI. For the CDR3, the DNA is TGTGCCAGCAGTTACCCCCGGGACAGGGGGAATTCACCCCTCCACTTT. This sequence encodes CASSYPRDRGNSPLHF.

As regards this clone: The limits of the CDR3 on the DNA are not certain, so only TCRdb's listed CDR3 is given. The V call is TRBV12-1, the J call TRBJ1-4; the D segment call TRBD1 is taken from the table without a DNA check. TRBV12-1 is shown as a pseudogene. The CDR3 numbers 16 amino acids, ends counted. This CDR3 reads CASSWGQGAANEKLFF.

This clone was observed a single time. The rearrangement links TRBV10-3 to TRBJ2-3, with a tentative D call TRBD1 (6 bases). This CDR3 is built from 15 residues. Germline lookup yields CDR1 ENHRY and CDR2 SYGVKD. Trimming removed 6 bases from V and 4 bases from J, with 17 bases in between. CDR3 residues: CAIRDTGQIADTQYF. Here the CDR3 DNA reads TGTGCCATCAGGGATACGGGACAAATTGCAGATACGCAGTATTTT.

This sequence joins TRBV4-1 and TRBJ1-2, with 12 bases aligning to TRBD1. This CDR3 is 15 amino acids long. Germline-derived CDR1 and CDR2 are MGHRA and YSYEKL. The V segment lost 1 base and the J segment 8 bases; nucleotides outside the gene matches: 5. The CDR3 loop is CASSQVRDRGPGYTF. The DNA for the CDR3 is TGCGCCAGCAGCCAAGTCCGGGACAGGGGGCCCGGCTACACCTTC.

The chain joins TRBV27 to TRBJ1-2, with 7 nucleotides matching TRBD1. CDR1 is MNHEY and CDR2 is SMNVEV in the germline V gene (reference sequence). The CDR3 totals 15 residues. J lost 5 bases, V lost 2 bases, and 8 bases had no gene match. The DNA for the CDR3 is TGTGCCAGCAGTTTACGGAGGGGGCGGGATTATGGCTACACCTTC. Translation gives CASSLRRGRDYGYTF.

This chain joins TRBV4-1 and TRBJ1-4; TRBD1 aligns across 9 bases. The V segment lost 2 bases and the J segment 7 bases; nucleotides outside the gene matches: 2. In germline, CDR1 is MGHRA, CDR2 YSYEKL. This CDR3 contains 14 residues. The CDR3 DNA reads TGCGCCAGCAGCCAATGGGACAGGGCTGAAAAACTGTTTTTT. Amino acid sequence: CASSQWDRAEKLFF.

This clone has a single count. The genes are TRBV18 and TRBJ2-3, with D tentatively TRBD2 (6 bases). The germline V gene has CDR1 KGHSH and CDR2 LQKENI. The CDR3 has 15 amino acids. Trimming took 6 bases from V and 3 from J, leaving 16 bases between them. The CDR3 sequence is CASSPRTKETDTQYF. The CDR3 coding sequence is TGTGCCAGCTCCCCAAGGACTAAAGAGACAGATACGCAGTATTTT.

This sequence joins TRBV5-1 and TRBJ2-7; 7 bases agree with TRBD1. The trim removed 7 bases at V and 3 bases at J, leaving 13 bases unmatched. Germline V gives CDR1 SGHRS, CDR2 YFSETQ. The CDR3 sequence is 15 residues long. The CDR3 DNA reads TGCGCCAGCTCCCGGGGACAGAGTCCAGTCTACGAGCAGTACTTC. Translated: CASSRGQSPVYEQYF.

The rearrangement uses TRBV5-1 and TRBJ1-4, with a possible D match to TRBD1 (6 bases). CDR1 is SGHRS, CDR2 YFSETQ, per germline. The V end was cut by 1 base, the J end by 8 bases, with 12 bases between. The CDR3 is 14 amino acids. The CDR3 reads CASSLRAGEEKLFF. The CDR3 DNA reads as TGCGCCAGCAGCTTGAGGGCAGGGGAGGAAAAACTGTTTTTT.